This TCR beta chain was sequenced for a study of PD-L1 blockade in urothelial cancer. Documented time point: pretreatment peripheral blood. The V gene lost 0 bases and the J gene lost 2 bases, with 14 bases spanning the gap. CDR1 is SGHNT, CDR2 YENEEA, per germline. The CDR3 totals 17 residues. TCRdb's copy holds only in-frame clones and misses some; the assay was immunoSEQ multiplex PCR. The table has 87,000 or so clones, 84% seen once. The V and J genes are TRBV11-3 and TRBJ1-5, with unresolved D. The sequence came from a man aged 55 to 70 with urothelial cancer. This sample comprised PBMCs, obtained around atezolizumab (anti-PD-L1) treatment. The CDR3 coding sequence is TGTGCCAGCAGCTTAGATATACTTCGGCAGGGCAATCAGCCCCAGCATTTT. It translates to CASSLDILRQGNQPQHF.